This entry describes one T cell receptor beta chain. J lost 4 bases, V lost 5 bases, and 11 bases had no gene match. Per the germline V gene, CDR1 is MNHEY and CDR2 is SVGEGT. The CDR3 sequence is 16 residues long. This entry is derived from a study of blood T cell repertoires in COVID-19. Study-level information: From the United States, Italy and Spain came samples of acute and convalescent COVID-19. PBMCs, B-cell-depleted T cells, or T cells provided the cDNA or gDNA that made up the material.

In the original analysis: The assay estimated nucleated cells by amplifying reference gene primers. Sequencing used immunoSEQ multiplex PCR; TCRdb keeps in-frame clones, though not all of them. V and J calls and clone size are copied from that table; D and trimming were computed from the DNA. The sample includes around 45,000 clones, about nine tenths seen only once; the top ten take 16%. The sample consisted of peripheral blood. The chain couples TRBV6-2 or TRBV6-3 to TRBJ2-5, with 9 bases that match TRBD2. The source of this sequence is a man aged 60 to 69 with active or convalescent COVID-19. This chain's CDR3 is CASSARGAGGIETQYF. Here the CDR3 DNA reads TGTGCCAGCAGTGCCCGGGGAGCGGGGGGAATAGAGACCCAGTACTTC.